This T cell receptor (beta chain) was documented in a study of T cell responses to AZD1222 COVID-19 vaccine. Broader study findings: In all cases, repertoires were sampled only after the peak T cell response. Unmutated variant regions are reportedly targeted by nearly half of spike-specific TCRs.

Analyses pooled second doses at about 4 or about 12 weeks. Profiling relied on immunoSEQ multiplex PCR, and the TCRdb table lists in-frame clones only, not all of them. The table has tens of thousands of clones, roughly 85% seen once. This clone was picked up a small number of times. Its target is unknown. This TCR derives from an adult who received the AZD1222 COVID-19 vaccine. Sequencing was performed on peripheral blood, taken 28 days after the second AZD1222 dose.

CDR3 coding DNA: TGTGCCAGCAGCTTGGGACAGGGCCGCAATATCGATGGCTACACCTTC. Its protein product is CASSLGQGRNIDGYTF. V usage is TRBV5-4 and J usage is TRBJ1-2; 7 bases map to TRBD1. V lost 0 bases to trimming and J lost 6 bases; unmatched junction nucleotides: 11. The CDR3 has 16 amino acids. Per germline, CDR1 SGHNT and CDR2 YYREEE (reference sequence).